The 29 T cell receptor beta chains listed next were all sequenced from one sample in a study of CD8+ T cells in alopecia areata. RNA extraction was followed by reverse transcription into cDNA, which acted as the sequencing template. TCRdb's copy holds only in-frame clones and misses some; the assay was immunoSEQ multiplex PCR. The sample yields approximately 150,000 clones, about three fifths seen once. Noted treatment: oral pan-JAK inhibitor, 5-10 mg twice daily. This specimen was CD4+ T cells sorted from blood, taken at roughly week 58, from a patient treated with tofacitinib. These TCRs come from a human donor with alopecia areata.

The sample holds a few counts of this clone. This chain uses TRBV11-2 with TRBJ1-1; D call uncertain. The CDR3 extends over 14 amino acids. Trimming cost V 4 bases and J 3 bases, with 12 bases left between them. Germline CDR1 and CDR2: SGHAT and FQNNGV. For the CDR3, the DNA is TGTGCCAGCAGCTCTAGGGAGTTGGACACTGAAGCTTTCTTT. It codes for CASSSRELDTEAFF. Supplemented by reference TRBV11-2 and TRBJ1-1, the full variable domain reads EAGVAQSPRYKIIEKRQSVAFWCNPISGHATLYWYQQILGQGPKLLIQFQNNGVVDDSQLPKDRFSAERLKGVDSTLKIQPAKLEDSAVYLCASSSRELDTEAFFGQGTRLTVV.

The chain carries TRBV14 and TRBJ1-2; a weak D match, TRBD1 (5 bases). This CDR3 has 15 amino acids. Per germline, CDR1 SGHDN and CDR2 FVKESK. V was shortened by 4 bases and J by 4 bases, with 16 bases between the two germline ends. The CDR3 coding sequence is TGTGCCAGCAGCCCCACCCTTGGGGGTTTCTATGGCTACACCTTC. It codes for CASSPTLGGFYGYTF.

The rearrangement uses TRBV6-6 and TRBJ2-7; 8 nucleotides line up with TRBD2. V lost 4 bases, J lost 3 bases, and 8 bases stayed unmatched. Germline V CDR1 and CDR2: MNHNY, SVGAGI (reference sequence). CDR3 size: 15 residues. The CDR3: CASSSPRGEIYEQYF. The CDR3 coding sequence is TGTGCCAGCAGTTCACCGCGGGGGGAGATCTACGAGCAGTACTTC.

This clone has at least ten counts. This chain uses TRBV11-2 with TRBJ1-5; D ambiguous. The CDR3 sequence is 15 residues long. The V end lost 2 bases, the J end lost 0 bases, and 8 bases lay between the germline ends. Germline CDR1 and CDR2: SGHAT and FQNNGV. CDR3 sequence reads: CASSLNSYSNQPQHF. The CDR3 bases are TGTGCCAGCAGCTTAAACAGTTATAGCAATCAGCCCCAGCATTTT.

This chain uses TRBV6-1 with TRBJ1-2, with TRBD1 as a possible D gene (6 bases). Trimming took 4 bases from V and 13 from J, leaving 16 bases between them. In germline, CDR1 is MNHNS, CDR2 SASEGT. The CDR3 is 12 amino acids. The CDR3 here is CASSGFNREGTF. Here the CDR3 DNA reads TGTGCCAGCAGTGGATTCAACAGGGAAGGCACCTTC.

This chain links TRBV29-1 with TRBJ2-4; no clear D. This CDR3 is 12 amino acids long. Looked up from germline, CDR1 is SQVTM and CDR2 is ANQGSEA. With 2 bases removed from V and 8 bases from J, the gap between germline ends came to 10 bases. The CDR3 DNA reads TGCAGCGTTGAACTTAGTGGGGACATTCAGTACTTC. This sequence encodes CSVELSGDIQYF.

V usage is TRBV6-5 and J usage is TRBJ1-2; D remains ambiguous. The V gene's germline CDR1 is MNHEY and CDR2 SVGAGI. Trimming took 5 bases from V and 4 from J, leaving 11 bases between them. The CDR3 is 13 amino acids. The CDR3: CASSEERTYGYTF. The CDR3 DNA reads as TGTGCCAGCAGTGAAGAGCGCACCTATGGCTACACCTTC.

The chain couples TRBV5-6 to TRBJ1-2, with D possibly matching TRBD1 (6 bases). Between the trimmed V and J ends, which lost 5 bases and 1 base, there was a span of 15 bases. Germline V CDR1 and CDR2: SGHDT, YYEEEE. This CDR3 comprises 15 residues. CDR3 nucleotides: TGTGCCAGCAGAAGTGAAGGGGGACTTAACTATGGCTACACCTTC. Protein sequence: CASRSEGGLNYGYTF. The whole variable domain, remainder taken from reference TRBV5-6 and TRBJ1-2, is DAGVTQSPTHLIKTRGQQVTLRCSPKSGHDTVSWYQQALGQGPQFIFQYYEEEERQRGNFPDRFSGHQFPNYSSELNVNALLLGDSALYLCASRSEGGLNYGYTFGSGTRLTVV.

The CDR3 DNA follows: TGCAGCGTTGTCCCAGGGACAGGGAACACTGAAGCTTTCTTT. It codes for CSVVPGTGNTEAFF. The V call is TRBV29-1, the J call TRBJ1-1, with 8 bases lining up with TRBD1. CDR3 length: 14 amino acids. V shed 4 bases, J shed 1 base, and the junction held 5 bases outside the gene matches. Germline CDR1 and CDR2: SQVTM and ANQGSEA.

As to this clone: Other DNA sequences in this sample translate to the same CDR3. The chain uses TRBV6-6 and TRBJ1-5; 7 bases line up with TRBD1. The CDR3 spans 14 residues. Looked up from germline, CDR1 is MNHNY and CDR2 is SVGAGI (reference sequence). V lost 4 bases to trimming and J lost 4 bases; unmatched junction nucleotides: 4. The CDR3 bases are TGTGCCAGCAGTTCGACAGGGCTTAATCAGCCCCAGCATTTT. Protein: CASSSTGLNQPQHF.

This clone was seen more than once but under ten times. This chain links TRBV29-1 with TRBJ2-3; D call uncertain. V lost 5 bases, J lost 0 bases, and 12 bases lay in between. The CDR3 runs 14 residues. Germline V gives CDR1 SQVTM, CDR2 ANQGSEA. This CDR3 reads CSVLATASTDTQYF. DNA for the CDR3: TGCAGCGTTTTGGCAACTGCTAGCACAGATACGCAGTATTTT.

The chain uses TRBV13 and TRBJ2-1, with 10 positions matching TRBD2. The CDR3 consists of 15 residues. Germline loops: CDR1 PRHDT, CDR2 FYEKMQ (reference sequence). V was clipped by 6 bases and J by 0 bases; unmatched bases: 2. CDR3 coding DNA: TGTGCCAGCAGAAGGACTAGCGGCTCCTACAATGAGCAGTTCTTC. Protein product: CASRRTSGSYNEQFF.

This rearrangement joins TRBV9 to TRBJ1-2; tentative D call: TRBD1 (5 bases). The V end lost 3 bases, the J end lost 2 bases, and 14 bases lay between the germline ends. There are 15 residues in the CDR3. CDR1 SGDLS and CDR2 YYNGEE come from the germline V gene. In DNA form, the CDR3 reads TGTGCCAGCAGCGGGATCTCCAGGGACAACTATGGCTACACCTTC. Translated, it gives CASSGISRDNYGYTF.

This clone was found once. The rearrangement joins TRBV5-1 to TRBJ2-1, with D hard to call. CDR3 length: 13 residues. V lost 0 bases and J lost 5, with 6 bases in between. Germline lookup yields CDR1 SGHRS and CDR2 YFSETQ. CDR3 in amino acids: CASSLGRHNEQFF. The DNA for the CDR3 is TGCGCCAGCAGCTTGGGTAGACACAATGAGCAGTTCTTC.

The chain has TRBV29-1 and TRBJ1-1; D is uncertain. CDR1 SQVTM and CDR2 ANQGSEA come from the germline V gene. This CDR3 has 14 residues. With 2 bases removed from V and 6 bases from J, the gap between germline ends came to 16 bases. The CDR3 nucleotides are TGCAGCGTTGAAAAGACCCGACCCTGGGCTGAAGCTTTCTTT. It encodes CSVEKTRPWAEAFF.

The V call is TRBV19, the J call TRBJ2-5; D remains unclear. In germline, CDR1 is LNHDA, CDR2 SQIVND (reference sequence). With 3 bases removed from V and 2 bases from J, the gap between germline ends came to 4 bases. CDR3 length equals 12 residues. Written as DNA, the CDR3 is TGTGCCAGTAGTATCAGTCAAGAGACCCAGTACTTC. It codes for CASSISQETQYF.

This clone came up once. The chain uses TRBV7-3 and TRBJ2-2; no definite D call. Germline CDR1 SGHTA, CDR2 FQGTGA. Trimming stripped 0 bases from V and 4 bases from J, with 9 bases between. The CDR3 contains 15 residues. The CDR3 coding sequence is TGTGCCAGCAGCTTAACGTTTCCTACCACCGGGGAGCTGTTTTTT. This codes for CASSLTFPTTGELFF.

This clone was seen a few times. The chain couples TRBV29-1 to TRBJ1-5, with 10 nucleotides matching TRBD1. The CDR3 loop spans 13 amino acids. Unmatched junction bases numbered 2, after V lost 4 bases and J lost 5 bases. Germline CDR1 and CDR2: SQVTM and ANQGSEA. In DNA, the CDR3 is TGCAGCGTTGGGGACAGGGGTGATCAGCCCCAGCATTTT. It translates to CSVGDRGDQPQHF.

This clone has more than one count but fewer than ten. V usage is TRBV6-5 and J usage is TRBJ1-5; D is uncertain. Germline V lookup: CDR1 MNHEY, CDR2 SVGAGI. This CDR3 has 15 residues. Trimming removed 4 bases at V and 3 bases at J, with 13 bases between. The CDR3 bases are TGTGCCAGCAGTTTCGGACGTGCCCCCAATCAGCCCCAGCATTTT. Translated: CASSFGRAPNQPQHF.

This clone was seen a handful of times. The chain combines TRBV18 with TRBJ2-7; D remains unclear. Trimming stripped 0 bases from V and 2 bases from J, with 8 bases between. This CDR3 has 14 residues. Germline V CDR1 and CDR2: KGHSH, LQKENI. DNA for the CDR3: TGTGCCAGCTCACCACCGGCCAGGACCTACGAGCAGTACTTC. This gives the protein CASSPPARTYEQYF. The full variable domain, in which reference TRBV18 and TRBJ2-7 provide the parts outside the CDR3, is NAGVMQNPRHLVRRRGQEARLRCSPMKGHSHVYWYRQLPEEGLKFMVYLQKENIIDESGMPKERFSAEFPKEGPSILRIQQVVRGDSAAYFCASSPPARTYEQYFGPGTRLTVT.

This sequence joins TRBV5-6 and TRBJ1-5, with TRBD1 identical over 8 bases. This CDR3 has 15 amino acids. V lost 4 bases and J lost 6; bases outside the gene matches: 9. Germline V CDR1 and CDR2: SGHDT, YYEEEE. The CDR3 spells CASSLWTGQGQPQHF. DNA for the CDR3: TGTGCCAGCAGCCTGTGGACAGGGCAGGGTCAGCCCCAGCATTTT.

V and J are TRBV4-1 and TRBJ2-5, with no clear D. Trimming shortened V by 1 base and J by 1 base, and 4 bases separated the two germline ends. This CDR3 comprises 13 residues. Germline-derived CDR1 and CDR2 are MGHRA and YSYEKL. CDR3 sequence reads: CASSQVPQETQYF. CDR3 bases: TGCGCCAGCAGCCAAGTCCCCCAAGAGACCCAGTACTTC.

This clone was counted between two and nine times. The chain is built from TRBV30 and TRBJ2-4, with a weak D call TRBD1 (6 bases). The CDR3 consists of 15 residues. Germline assignment: CDR1 GTSNPN and CDR2 SVGIG (reference sequence). The V end lost 4 bases, the J end lost 0 bases, and 13 bases lay between the germline ends. This chain's CDR3 is CAWNRETLAKNIQYF. The CDR3 DNA reads TGTGCCTGGAACAGGGAAACCTTAGCCAAAAACATTCAGTACTTC.

This clone occurred a few times. The rearrangement uses TRBV30 and TRBJ2-7; D unresolved. The CDR3 runs 12 residues. Germline CDR1 and CDR2: GTSNPN and SVGIG (reference sequence). The V end was cut by 2 bases, the J end by 4 bases, with 9 bases between. The CDR3 is CAWSPPQYEQYF. The DNA of the CDR3 is TGTGCCTGGAGTCCCCCCCAGTACGAGCAGTACTTC. Variable domain in full (rest from reference TRBV30 and TRBJ2-7): SQTIHQWPATLVQPVGSPLSLECTVEGTSNPNLYWYRQAAGRGLQLLFYSVGIGQISSEVPQNLSASRPQDRQFILSSKKLLLSDSGFYLCAWSPPQYEQYFGPGTRLTVT.

This clone was observed once. This rearrangement joins TRBV29-1 to TRBJ1-2; D unresolved. The CDR3 runs 12 residues. Germline V gives CDR1 SQVTM, CDR2 ANQGSEA. V was clipped by 3 bases and J by 2 bases, with 7 bases between them. The CDR3 loop is CSVEDYNYGYTF. CDR3 nucleotide sequence: TGCAGCGTTGAGGACTACAACTATGGCTACACCTTC.

The V call is TRBV29-1, the J call TRBJ2-3; TRBD2 matches at 8 bases. This CDR3 comprises 15 residues. The germline V gene encodes CDR1 SQVTM and CDR2 ANQGSEA. After removal of 1 base from V and 2 bases from J, the junction contained 5 bases not matched to a gene. Here the CDR3 DNA reads TGCAGCGTTGAAGCTGGAGCGGGGGCCACAGATACGCAGTATTTT. Translated: CSVEAGAGATDTQYF.

J is TRBJ2-2 and V is TRBV5-1; D remains ambiguous. CDR1 and CDR2 (germline): SGHRS, YFSETQ. CDR3 size: 14 residues. The V gene lost 3 bases and the J gene lost 6 bases, with 12 bases spanning the gap. CDR3: CASSSLRYPGELFF. For the CDR3, the DNA is TGCGCCAGCAGCTCCCTCAGGTATCCCGGGGAGCTGTTTTTT.

The gene calls are TRBV10-3 and TRBJ2-1; no firm D call. Trimming removed 2 bases at V and 2 bases at J, with 10 bases between. The germline V gene encodes CDR1 ENHRY and CDR2 SYGVKD. This CDR3 spans 15 amino acids. This chain's CDR3 is CAISEDFTTYNEQFF. The CDR3 region has the DNA TGTGCCATCAGTGAGGACTTTACGACCTACAATGAGCAGTTCTTC.

This clone was detected many times. The chain joins TRBV27 to TRBJ2-6; no definite D call. V was pared by 0 bases and J by 3 bases, with 6 bases between. The CDR3 covers 15 residues. Germline V gives CDR1 MNHEY, CDR2 SMNVEV (reference sequence). CDR3 DNA: TGTGCCAGCAGTTTATCTGGGCTTGGGGCCAACGTCCTGACTTTC. This sequence encodes CASSLSGLGANVLTF.